These 31 T cell receptor beta chains share one sample of origin, sequenced in a study of T cell repertoires in cytomegalovirus infection. The antigens these receptors bind are not known. TCRdb ran MiXCR on the reads and lists one entry per CDR3 protein. The table includes 750,000 to 950,000 distinct CDR3 sequences, about 28% detected once. The specimen comprised cultured CD8+ T cells from PBMCs, sampled from culture after CMV antigen stimulation. The receptors originated from a human donor in good health (CMV status not recorded). Some clones in this sample may be carry-over from other donors' samples.

The chain's CDR3 is CASESGARNTEAFF. The CDR3 DNA reads TGTGCCAGCGAATCAGGGGCAAGGAACACTGAAGCTTTCTTT. The chain recombines TRBV13 with TRBJ1-1; a weak D match, TRBD1 (6 bases). The V gene lost 8 bases and the J gene lost 1 base, with 14 bases spanning the gap. Germline values: CDR1 PRHDT, CDR2 FYEKMQ (reference sequence). This CDR3 spans 14 amino acids.

This clonotype appeared many times. This chain links TRBV6-2 or TRBV6-3 with TRBJ2-7, with D unresolved. The CDR3 has 11 amino acids. Germline V lookup: CDR1 MNHEY, CDR2 SVGEGT. The V end was cut by 7 bases, the J end by 4 bases, with 8 bases between. The CDR3 DNA is TGTGCCAGCACCGACAATTACGAGCAGTACGTC. The encoded protein is CASTDNYEQYV.

V gene TRBV7-4 combines with J gene TRBJ2-1, with D possibly TRBD1 on 7 matching bases. V lost 6 bases, J lost 0 bases, and 15 bases lay in between. The CDR3 has 16 amino acids. The germline V gene has CDR1 SGHVT and CDR2 SQSDAQ. CDR3 amino acids: CASRGGQPSSYNEQFF. CDR3 DNA: TGTGCCAGCAGGGGGGGACAGCCGAGCTCCTACAATGAGCAGTTCTTC.

V usage is TRBV12-3 or TRBV12-4 and J usage is TRBJ2-7; 7 nucleotides match TRBD1. The CDR3 is made up of 14 amino acids. Losses at the gene ends were 2 bases for V and 4 bases for J; bases not matched to a gene: 5. The CDR3 region has the DNA TGTGCCAGCAGTTTAAGGGGGCGCGTATACGAGCAGTACTTC. This translates into CASSLRGRVYEQYF.

In the case of this clonotype: A much more abundant neighbour one base away suggests this may be a read error. The V gene is TRBV7-2, the J gene TRBJ1-1, with 8 bases aligning to TRBD1. The CDR3 has 15 amino acids. CDR1 is SGHTA, CDR2 FQGNSA, per germline. CDR3 nucleotides: TGTGCCGGCAGCTTAGCACAGGGGGTGAACACTGAAGCTTTCTTT. Amino acid sequence: CAGSLAQGVNTEAFF.

This clonotype was picked up a small number of times. V usage is TRBV7-9 and J usage is TRBJ2-3; no reliable D call. Trimming stripped 8 bases from V and 6 bases from J, with 9 bases between. The V gene's germline CDR1 is SEHNR and CDR2 FQNEAQ (reference sequence). The CDR3 sequence is 11 residues long. CDR3 sequence reads: CASLGPDTQYF. The CDR3 bases are TGTGCCAGCCTAGGGCCTGATACGCAGTATTTT.

V gene TRBV3-1 combines with J gene TRBJ2-3; TRBD2 matches 13 bases. CDR1 LGHDT and CDR2 YNNKEL come from the germline V gene (reference sequence). The CDR3 consists of 16 residues. V trimming: 3 bases; J trimming: 4 bases; junction bases outside the gene matches: 4. CDR3 sequence reads: CASSHGLAGVADTQYF. In DNA form, the CDR3 reads TGTGCCAGCAGCCACGGACTAGCGGGGGTCGCAGATACGCAGTATTTT.

The V gene is TRBV11-3, the J gene TRBJ2-1; perhaps TRBD2 as D (6 bases). Between the trimmed V and J ends, which lost 3 bases and 9 bases, there was a span of 15 bases. The germline V gene has CDR1 SGHNT and CDR2 YENEEA. The CDR3 has 14 residues. The CDR3 DNA is TGTGCCAGCAGCTTGGGAGGAGGGATAGGTGAGCAGTTCTTC. Amino acid sequence: CASSLGGGIGEQFF.

There are many counts of this clonotype. The chain couples TRBV7-6 to TRBJ2-7, with unresolved D. Trimming stripped 5 bases from V and 6 bases from J, with 17 bases between. Per the germline V gene, CDR1 is SGHVS and CDR2 is FNYEAQ. The CDR3 runs 14 residues. In nucleotides, the CDR3 is TGTGCCAGCAGCCCACTTAACCACCTCGGCGAGCAGTACTTC. Its translation is CASSPLNHLGEQYF.

This clonotype has ten or more counts. V gene TRBV28 combines with J gene TRBJ1-1, with a weak D call TRBD1 (6 bases). This CDR3 region has 14 residues. Per germline, CDR1 MDHEN and CDR2 SYDVKM. V was cut by 3 bases and J by 7 bases, with 15 bases left in between. CDR3 nucleotide sequence: TGTGCCAGCAGTTTTCCCCCGGACAGAGATGAAGCTTTCTTT. This translates into CASSFPPDRDEAFF.

The chain employs TRBV13 and TRBJ2-1; D possibly matches TRBD1 or TRBD2 (6 bases each). V was clipped by 5 bases and J by 6 bases, with 23 bases between them. The CDR3 is made up of 17 amino acids. Germline loops: CDR1 PRHDT, CDR2 FYEKMQ (reference sequence). CDR3: CASSQPTGALSGNEQFF. Written as DNA, the CDR3 is TGTGCCAGCAGCCAACCAACGGGGGCCCTATCGGGCAATGAGCAGTTCTTC. The full variable domain, rest sourced from reference TRBV13 and TRBJ2-1, is AAGVIQSPRHLIKEKRETATLKCYPIPRHDTVYWYQQGPGQDPQFLISFYEKMQSDKGSIPDRFSAQQFSDYHSELNMSSLELGDSALYFCASSQPTGALSGNEQFFGPGTRLTVL.

V and J are TRBV10-3 and TRBJ2-2; 9 bases are shared with TRBD1. The CDR3 spans 15 residues. J was trimmed by 6 bases and V by 0 bases; bases with no gene match: 2. Germline CDR1 reads ENHRY; CDR2 reads SYGVKD. The chain's CDR3 is CAISESGQGSGELFF. The CDR3 DNA sequence: TGTGCCATCAGTGAGTCGGGACAGGGTTCCGGGGAGCTGTTTTTT.

This clonotype was picked up a small number of times. The rearrangement uses TRBV28 and TRBJ2-5; possible D gene TRBD2, 6 bases. The V end lost 4 bases, the J end lost 5 bases, and 23 bases lay between the germline ends. The germline V gene has CDR1 MDHEN and CDR2 SYDVKM. The CDR3 contains 17 residues. The CDR3 DNA reads TGTGCCAGCAGTTGGAGGGGCCAAAGATCGGAGGAGGAGACCCAGTACTTC. It specifies CASSWRGQRSEEETQYF.

The rearrangement links TRBV28 to TRBJ2-1; weak D call: TRBD1 (6 bases). The CDR3 contains 12 residues. V lost 8 bases and J 4 bases, leaving 9 bases between the germline ends. Germline CDR1 MDHEN, CDR2 SYDVKM. The CDR3 sequence is CASATGYNEQFF. The CDR3 bases are TGTGCCAGCGCTACAGGGTACAATGAGCAGTTCTTC.

In DNA form, the CDR3 reads TGTGCCAGTAGCCGTGCCCACAGGGTCTGGTCCTACAATGAGCAGTTCTTC. Its protein product is CASSRAHRVWSYNEQFF. This chain joins TRBV19 and TRBJ2-1; D possibly corresponds to TRBD1 (6 bases). Germline lookup yields CDR1 LNHDA and CDR2 SQIVND (reference sequence). Between the trimmed V and J ends, which lost 6 bases and 1 base, there was a span of 19 bases. CDR3 length: 17 residues.

In its sample, this clonotype was seen once. The chain is built from TRBV20-1 and TRBJ1-5; 9 nucleotides line up with TRBD1. The ends lost 6 bases at V and 0 bases at J; junction bases unmatched: 12. CDR1 and CDR2 (germline): DFQATT, SNEGSKA (reference sequence). The CDR3 runs to 17 residues. The CDR3 region has the DNA TGCAGTGCGAGGGACAGGGAGAAACCATATAGCAATCAGCCCCAGCATTTT. Protein sequence: CSARDREKPYSNQPQHF.

With respect to this clonotype: Just one base apart from a much larger clone, this may be a read error. The CDR3 loop is CASNLEKGGEGYTF. CDR3 coding DNA: TGTGCCAGCAACTTAGAAAAAGGGGGCGAGGGCTACACCTTC. This chain joins TRBV7-9 and TRBJ1-2, with 7 bases fitting TRBD1. CDR1 SEHNR and CDR2 FQNEAQ come from the germline V gene (reference sequence). The CDR3 consists of 14 residues.

This clonotype was seen repeatedly, ten times or more. This sequence joins TRBV12-3 or TRBV12-4 and TRBJ1-1; 9 nucleotides match TRBD1. This CDR3 is built from 13 residues. V shed 8 bases, J shed 7 bases, and the junction held 8 bases outside the gene matches. CDR3 coding DNA: TGTGCCAGCCAGATGGGGACAGGGCTTGAAGCTTTCTTT. Its translation is CASQMGTGLEAFF.

With respect to this clonotype: One end of the junction varies from germline; a read error may be responsible. This sequence joins TRBV7-8 and TRBJ1-6; no firm D call. CDR1 and CDR2 from the germline V gene are SGHVS and FQNEAQ. The length of the CDR3 is 17 residues. CDR3 loop: CASSLVSGMSYNSSLHF. DNA for the CDR3: TGTGCCAGCAGCTTAGTTTCGGGAATGTCTTATAATTCATCCCTCCACTTT.

The J gene is TRBJ2-7, the V gene TRBV28; 8 positions agree with TRBD2. V lost 3 bases to trimming and J lost 2 bases; unmatched junction nucleotides: 9. CDR1 and CDR2 from the germline V gene are MDHEN and SYDVKM. This CDR3 region has 16 residues. The CDR3 sequence is CASSLRAGREAYEQYV. The CDR3 DNA reads as TGTGCCAGCAGTTTGAGGGCCGGGAGGGAAGCCTACGAGCAGTACGTC.

The chain carries TRBV19 and TRBJ2-7, with 13 bases aligning to TRBD2. This CDR3 spans 16 amino acids. V lost 5 bases to trimming and J lost 3 bases; unmatched junction nucleotides: 7. Germline V CDR1 and CDR2: LNHDA, SQIVND (reference sequence). CDR3 region: CASSSSTSGGIYEQYF. The CDR3 nucleotides are TGTGCCAGTAGTTCCTCGACTAGCGGGGGGATCTACGAGCAGTACTTC.

The table lists this clonotype with a few counts. This CDR3 is CASSSGRDNEQFF. CDR3 coding DNA: TGTGCCAGCAGCTCGGGACGGGACAATGAGCAGTTCTTC. This chain connects TRBV5-6 to TRBJ2-1; the D call may be TRBD1 or TRBD2 (5 bases each). There are 13 residues in the CDR3. Germline V gene data show CDR1 as SGHDT and CDR2 as YYEEEE. Trimming took off 3 bases at V and 5 bases at J, with 9 bases between the two ends.

This clonotype has more than one count but fewer than ten. CDR3 in amino acids: CASSLTGAYYEQYF. CDR3 sequence (DNA): TGTGCCAGCAGTTTAACAGGGGCTTACTACGAGCAGTACTTC. The J gene is TRBJ2-7, the V gene TRBV12-3 or TRBV12-4, with TRBD1 matching 7 bases. The CDR3 sequence is 14 residues long. The V gene end was trimmed by 2 bases and the J gene end by 3 bases; junction bases not matched to a gene: 4.

This clonotype appeared many times. The rearrangement links TRBV7-2 to TRBJ1-1; D unresolved. Trimming stripped 0 bases from V and 3 bases from J, with 11 bases between. Germline CDR1 and CDR2: SGHTA and FQGNSA. The CDR3 is made up of 15 amino acids. CDR3 residues: CASSLAWSLDTEAFF. The CDR3 region has the DNA TGTGCCAGCAGCTTAGCTTGGAGTTTAGACACTGAAGCTTTCTTT.

This clonotype was found a few times. The V and J genes are TRBV14 and TRBJ1-1; possibly TRBD1 for D (5 bases). Trimming took off 0 bases at V and 0 bases at J, with 8 bases between the two ends. Germline V gives CDR1 SGHDN, CDR2 FVKESK. There are 15 residues in the CDR3. The CDR3 DNA follows: TGTGCCAGCAGCCAAGATGCAGGGCTGAACACTGAAGCTTTCTTT. Translated, it gives CASSQDAGLNTEAFF.

This rearrangement joins TRBV6-2 or TRBV6-3 to TRBJ2-5; maybe TRBD2 (5 bases). Looked up from germline, CDR1 is MNHEY and CDR2 is SVGEGT. The CDR3 is 16 amino acids. Trimming cost V 7 bases and J 5 bases, with 23 bases left between them. The DNA for the CDR3 is TGTGCCAGCACCTCACAAGAATACAGCGGTGTCGAGACCCAGTACTTC. Protein: CASTSQEYSGVETQYF.

Concerning this clonotype: Since a much larger clone is just one base distant, this may be a read error. The rearrangement links TRBV13 to TRBJ2-1, with 8 bases matching TRBD2. Looked up from germline, CDR1 is PRHDT and CDR2 is FYEKMQ (reference sequence). J gave up 4 bases and V 0 bases, and 2 bases lay outside the gene matches. This CDR3 comprises 15 residues. This chain's CDR3 is CASSLGSGEYNEQFF. For the CDR3, the DNA is TGTGCCAGCAGCTTAGGTAGCGGGGAGTACAATGAGCAGTTCTTC.

CDR3 nucleotides: TGTGCCAGCAGTTTCCAGTCCTCCGGACAGGGTTACACTGAAGCTTTCTTT. This sequence encodes CASSFQSSGQGYTEAFF. The rearrangement joins TRBV6-2 or TRBV6-3 to TRBJ1-1; TRBD1 agrees at 8 bases. Germline V gene lookup returns CDR1 MNHEY and CDR2 SVGEGT. Losses at the gene ends were 4 bases for V and 3 bases for J; bases not matched to a gene: 13. The CDR3 spans 17 residues.

This chain links TRBV6-5 with TRBJ2-5, with TRBD2 identical over 7 bases. V gave up 0 bases and J gave up 3 bases; unmatched junction bases: 1. Germline V gives CDR1 MNHEY, CDR2 SVGAGI. The CDR3 is 14 residues long. This CDR3 is CASSYSSGEETQYF. Written as DNA, the CDR3 is TGTGCCAGCAGTTACTCGAGCGGGGAAGAGACCCAGTACTTC.

This clonotype was picked up one time. The chain couples TRBV6-2 or TRBV6-3 to TRBJ2-1; D unresolved. Per the germline V gene, CDR1 is MNHEY and CDR2 is SVGEGT. The CDR3 loop spans 14 amino acids. Between the trimmed V and J ends, which lost 6 bases and 3 bases, there was a span of 12 bases. In DNA, the CDR3 is TGTGCCAGCAGGAGGAGCGCCGACTACAATGAGCAGTTCTTC. It translates to CASRRSADYNEQFF.

This clonotype came up a few times. The chain's CDR3 is CASSLPLAGPGTDTQYF. The CDR3 DNA is TGTGCCAGCAGCTTACCTCTAGCGGGGCCCGGCACAGATACGCAGTATTTT. This chain connects TRBV7-8 to TRBJ2-3, with 9 bases aligning to TRBD2. The V and J ends lost 2 bases and 1 base, in that order; junction bases with no gene match: 7. This CDR3 is built from 17 residues. The germline V gene encodes CDR1 SGHVS and CDR2 FQNEAQ.